This TCR beta chain was sequenced in a study of blood T cell repertoires in COVID-19. Study details: Samples of COVID-19 (acute and convalescent) were obtained from the United States, Italy and Spain.

Libraries were prepared by immunoSEQ multiplex PCR; TCRdb keeps only in-frame clonotypes and omits some of them. The profile shows over 200,000 clones, under 90% of them singletons. A remark on this clone: Other nucleotide sequences in the sample specify the same CDR3.

Looked up from germline, CDR1 is GTSNPN and CDR2 is SVGIG (reference sequence). The junction had 1 base not matched to a gene; V was cut back by 1 base and J by 5 bases. There are 12 residues in the CDR3. The specimen was peripheral blood. This chain links TRBV30 with TRBJ2-5; TRBD2 matches at 7 bases. The sequence derives from an elderly woman with active or convalescent COVID-19. The DNA for the CDR3 is TGTGCCTGGAGTGCCGGGAGGGAGACCCAGTACTTC. It yields the protein CAWSAGRETQYF. Filled out from reference TRBV30 and TRBJ2-5, the complete variable domain reads SQTIHQWPATLVQPVGSPLSLECTVEGTSNPNLYWYRQAAGRGLQLLFYSVGIGQISSEVPQNLSASRPQDRQFILSSKKLLLSDSGFYLCAWSAGRETQYFGPGTRLLVL.